This entry is about one T cell receptor (beta chain). The data were obtained in a study of cytomegalovirus exposure and HLA in healthy donors. The PCR had 60 Vbeta and 13 Jbeta primers. Only in-frame clones appear in the TCRdb table, and some are missing; sequencing was by immunoSEQ multiplex PCR. The table records around 99,000 clones, about 81% of them present only once. The CDR3 length is 15 residues. Trimming stripped 8 bases from V and 1 base from J, with 16 bases between. Looked up from germline, CDR1 is ENHRY and CDR2 is SYGVKD. Sample: PBMCs. The TCR comes from a man in his thirties or forties in good health and CMV-seropositive. The chain carries TRBV10-3 and TRBJ2-3, with no clear D. The CDR3 coding sequence is TGTGCCATCTCCCCGGGTTCGGTGGGCACAGATACGCAGTATTTT. Encoded protein: CAISPGSVGTDTQYF.